Each of the 25 T cell receptor beta chains below was sequenced from the same sample in a study of blood T cell repertoires in COVID-19. Assay used: immunoSEQ multiplex PCR; TCRdb lists only in-frame clones, some missing. Of 20,000 to 30,000 clones listed, more than 75% are singletons. The sequenced sample was peripheral blood. The origin of the receptors is a human donor in a cohort sampled during active COVID-19.

The chain joins TRBV5-1 to TRBJ2-2; D call uncertain. The CDR3 runs 15 residues. The V end was cut by 4 bases, the J end by 3 bases, with 13 bases between. Germline lookup yields CDR1 SGHRS and CDR2 YFSETQ. Here the CDR3 reads CASSTMADDTGELFF. The CDR3 bases are TGCGCCAGCAGCACCATGGCCGATGACACCGGGGAGCTGTTTTTT. Together with reference TRBV5-1 and TRBJ2-2, the CDR3 gives the full variable domain: KAGVTQTPRYLIKTRGQQVTLSCSPISGHRSVSWYQQTPGQGLQFLFEYFSETQRNKGNFPGRFSGRQFSNSRSEMNVSTLELGDSALYLCASSTMADDTGELFFGEGSRLTVL.

This rearrangement joins TRBV9 to TRBJ1-6; the D is unclear. CDR1 and CDR2 from the germline V gene are SGDLS and YYNGEE. The V end lost 4 bases, the J end lost 0 bases, and 11 bases lay between the germline ends. This CDR3 contains 16 residues. CDR3 in DNA: TGTGCCAGCAGCCCCCGGGAGAGCTCCTATAATTCACCCCTCCACTTT. It codes for CASSPRESSYNSPLHF. The whole variable domain, filled in from reference TRBV9 and TRBJ1-6, reads DSGVTQTPKHLITATGQRVTLRCSPRSGDLSVYWYQQSLDQGLQFLIQYYNGEERAKGNILERFSAQQFPDLHSELNLSSLELGDSALYFCASSPRESSYNSPLHFGNGTRLTVT.

The V gene is TRBV7-2, the J gene TRBJ2-3; 9 bases map to TRBD1. Germline CDR1 SGHTA, CDR2 FQGNSA. V lost 5 bases, J lost 3 bases, and 6 bases stayed unmatched. The CDR3 has 15 residues. CDR3 nucleotide sequence: TGTGCCAGCAGCGACAACAGGGGGCTGACAGATACGCAGTATTTT. Amino acids: CASSDNRGLTDTQYF.

The rearrangement links TRBV2 to TRBJ1-3, with unresolved D. V was trimmed by 2 bases and J by 0 bases, leaving 5 bases between them. There are 14 residues in the CDR3. Germline CDR1 reads SNHLY; CDR2 reads FYNNEI. CDR3 sequence (DNA): TGTGCCAGCAGTGAATACAGCTCTGGAAACACCATATATTTT. This sequence encodes CASSEYSSGNTIYF.

The chain links TRBV29-1 to TRBJ2-7, with 11 bases that match TRBD2. This CDR3 is built from 13 residues. CDR1 is SQVTM and CDR2 is ANQGSEA in the germline V gene. The ends lost 7 bases at V and 3 bases at J; junction bases unmatched: 5. The CDR3 DNA is TGCAGCGGAACGACTAGCGGGATCTACGAGCAGTACTTC. Amino acid sequence: CSGTTSGIYEQYF.

The table lists this clone with a count of one. The chain carries TRBV6-4 and TRBJ2-2; D is perhaps TRBD1 (5 bases). V was pared by 4 bases and J by 3 bases, with 6 bases between. CDR1 and CDR2 from the germline V gene are MRHNA and SNTAGT. The CDR3 runs 13 residues. The CDR3 DNA reads TGTGCCAGCAGTGCCAGGGACACCGGGGAGCTGTTTTTT. It translates to CASSARDTGELFF.

This sequence joins TRBV9 and TRBJ2-2; tentatively, D is TRBD2 (7 bases). This CDR3 has 17 residues. The ends were cut back, 0 bases at V and 0 bases at J, with 12 bases in the middle. Germline CDR1 SGDLS, CDR2 YYNGEE. The CDR3 reads CASSVGPGGPNTGELFF. CDR3 nucleotides: TGTGCCAGCAGCGTAGGACCGGGGGGCCCGAACACCGGGGAGCTGTTTTTT.

This clone was recorded a few times. V usage is TRBV11-2 and J usage is TRBJ1-2; TRBD1 is a possible D gene (6 bases). Germline V gene sequence: CDR1 SGHAT, CDR2 FQNNGV. The CDR3 sequence is 14 residues long. V was cut by 4 bases and J by 6 bases, with 15 bases left in between. The CDR3 is CASSSSPYRDGYTF. The CDR3 coding sequence is TGTGCCAGCAGCTCCTCGCCCTACAGGGATGGCTACACCTTC.

The chain recombines TRBV6-1 with TRBJ1-2; 8 nucleotides line up with TRBD1. CDR3 size: 16 residues. J was trimmed by 3 bases and V by 2 bases; bases with no gene match: 8. Germline CDR1 is MNHNS and CDR2 is SASEGT. CDR3 DNA sequence: TGTGCCAGCAGTGAATCGGGACAGGCGGGCGACTATGGCTACACCTTC. Protein product: CASSESGQAGDYGYTF.

The chain carries TRBV20-1 and TRBJ2-1; the match to TRBD2 covers 8 bases. With V trimmed by 3 bases and J by 8 bases, 15 bases remained unmatched. CDR3 size: 16 residues. The germline CDR1 and CDR2 sequences are DFQATT and SNEGSKA (reference sequence). CDR3 sequence (DNA): TGCAGTGCTAGTGGGGATGGTGGCGGGGGGCTGGATGAGCAGTTCTTC. This translates into CSASGDGGGGLDEQFF.

The rearrangement uses TRBV18 and TRBJ2-7; D might be TRBD1 (6 bases). This CDR3 spans 14 amino acids. Germline loops: CDR1 KGHSH, CDR2 LQKENI. V lost 0 bases, J lost 5 bases, and 11 bases lay in between. CDR3 residues: CASSPPIQGHEQYF. CDR3 DNA sequence: TGTGCCAGCTCACCACCGATACAGGGCCACGAGCAGTACTTC.

V and J are TRBV14 and TRBJ1-6; D is unclear. Trimming shortened V by 5 bases and J by 7 bases, and 15 bases separated the two germline ends. CDR1 is SGHDN and CDR2 is FVKESK in the germline V gene. The CDR3 spans 15 residues. Written as DNA, the CDR3 is TGTGCCAGCAGCGCCAGGCTAGGGAGGAATTCACCCCTCCACTTT. Translating it yields CASSARLGRNSPLHF.

This chain uses TRBV4-2 with TRBJ1-4, with D unclear. V was shortened by 5 bases and J by 7 bases, with 17 bases between the two germline ends. Germline V gene sequence: CDR1 LGHNA, CDR2 YNFKEQ. The CDR3 runs to 15 residues. In nucleotides, the CDR3 is TGTGCCAGCAGCGGAAGAGCCCAAAGAGGTGAAAAACTGTTTTTT. This codes for CASSGRAQRGEKLFF.

V gene TRBV11-2 combines with J gene TRBJ1-6, with no clear D. The CDR3 sequence is 11 residues long. The V gene lost 1 base and the J gene lost 14 bases, with 6 bases spanning the gap. Germline V gene sequence: CDR1 SGHAT, CDR2 FQNNGV. CDR3 loop: CASSLGLSLHF. CDR3 nucleotides: TGTGCCAGCAGCTTAGGACTATCCCTCCACTTT.

The V gene is TRBV18, the J gene TRBJ1-1; D gene ambiguous. The V gene's germline CDR1 is KGHSH and CDR2 LQKENI. Trimming removed 3 bases from V and 0 bases from J, with 2 bases in between. The CDR3 runs 12 residues. The CDR3: CASSPMNTEAFF. CDR3 sequence (DNA): TGTGCCAGCTCACCTATGAACACTGAAGCTTTCTTT.

The chain uses TRBV11-2 and TRBJ2-1; possible D gene TRBD1, 6 bases. Germline lookup yields CDR1 SGHAT and CDR2 FQNNGV. V lost 5 bases, J lost 8 bases, and 13 bases lay in between. This CDR3 has 13 amino acids. CDR3 nucleotides: TGTGCCAGCAGCCCAAACAGGGCTGATGAGCAGTTCTTC. Amino acid sequence: CASSPNRADEQFF.

The V call is TRBV3-1 (or the pseudogene TRBV3-2), the J call TRBJ2-3; TRBD2 matches at 8 bases. V lost 0 bases to trimming and J lost 4 bases; unmatched junction nucleotides: 9. Germline lookup yields CDR1 LGHDT and CDR2 YNNKEL (reference sequence). The CDR3 has 17 residues. The CDR3 sequence is CASSQEKGRGVADTQYF. The CDR3 DNA sequence: TGTGCCAGCAGCCAAGAGAAAGGGCGGGGGGTCGCAGATACGCAGTATTTT.

This clone was found a few times. Mismatch with germline at one junction end may stem from a read error. This chain connects TRBV6-5 to TRBJ1-5; 8 nucleotides match TRBD1. The CDR3 is 14 residues long. CDR1 and CDR2 from the germline V gene are MNHEY and SVGAGI. The CDR3 protein is CASKRTGQNQAQHF. The CDR3 DNA follows: TGTGCCAGCAAGAGGACAGGGCAGAATCAGGCCCAGCATTTT.

This clone was seen a handful of times. The rearrangement links TRBV7-9 to TRBJ1-1; no definite D call. The CDR3 is 13 residues long. Germline assignment: CDR1 SEHNR and CDR2 FQNEAQ (reference sequence). V lost 2 bases and J 10 bases, leaving 14 bases between the germline ends. CDR3 coding DNA: TGTGCCAGCAGCTTACCGGCGGCCGAGCGAGCTTTCTTT. Translating gives CASSLPAAERAFF.

This clone came up a few times. The DNA of the CDR3 is TGCGCCAGCAGCCAAGAGGCCCCCCACTACGAGCAGTACTTC. This codes for CASSQEAPHYEQYF. The rearrangement uses TRBV4-3 and TRBJ2-7; unclear D gene. Germline V gives CDR1 LGHNA, CDR2 YSLEER. The CDR3 loop spans 14 amino acids. V lost 0 bases and J lost 3, with 9 bases in between.

J is TRBJ2-1 and V is TRBV9, with 7 bases fitting TRBD2. The CDR3 runs 15 residues. CDR1 SGDLS and CDR2 YYNGEE come from the germline V gene. Unmatched junction bases numbered 5, after V lost 5 bases and J lost 0 bases. CDR3 sequence reads: CASSPLAVSYNEQFF. DNA of the CDR3: TGTGCCAGCAGTCCTCTAGCGGTCTCCTACAATGAGCAGTTCTTC.

This chain uses TRBV5-1 with TRBJ1-1; a weak D match, TRBD1 (6 bases). CDR1 is SGHRS, CDR2 YFSETQ, per germline. This CDR3 is built from 15 residues. The V end was cut by 4 bases, the J end by 2 bases, with 15 bases between. The CDR3 is CASSTWDTGNTEAFF. CDR3 bases: TGCGCCAGCAGCACGTGGGACACCGGAAACACTGAAGCTTTCTTT.

The CDR3 reads CATAEGGSGANVLTF. For the CDR3, the DNA is TGTGCCACGGCCGAGGGAGGTTCTGGGGCCAACGTCCTGACTTTC. V and J are TRBV19 and TRBJ2-6, with a possible D match to TRBD2 (6 bases). Germline V CDR1 and CDR2: LNHDA, SQIVND (reference sequence). The CDR3 runs 15 residues. Trimming left V 10 bases short and J 1 base short, with 14 bases between.

The chain employs TRBV12-3 or TRBV12-4 and TRBJ2-2; no reliable D call. The CDR3 has 13 residues. Between the trimmed V and J ends, which lost 7 bases and 6 bases, there was a span of 12 bases. The CDR3 DNA follows: TGTGCCAGCAAATCACTCTCCTCCGGGGAGCTGTTTTTT. It encodes CASKSLSSGELFF.

V and J are TRBV7-2 and TRBJ1-5; 8 bases fit TRBD1. The CDR3 totals 16 residues. Germline trimming cut 4 bases from V and 0 bases from J; bases unmatched to any gene: 5. Per germline, CDR1 SGHTA and CDR2 FQGNSA. CDR3 nucleotides: TGTGCCAGCAGCTCACAGGGGGTCTATAGCAATCAGCCCCAGCATTTT. Its protein product is CASSSQGVYSNQPQHF. The whole variable domain, filled in from reference TRBV7-2 and TRBJ1-5, reads GAGVSQSPSNKVTEKGKDVELRCDPISGHTALYWYRQSLGQGLEFLIYFQGNSAPDKSGLPSDRFSAERTGGSVSTLTIQRTQQEDSAVYLCASSSQGVYSNQPQHFGDGTRLSIL.